This TCR beta chain was recorded in a study of control samples from healthy donors and cancer patients. This table comes from immunoSEQ multiplex PCR, and its TCRdb copy is limited to in-frame clones, with some not included. The top ten hold more than 30% of the sample, which has 75,000 to 95,000 clones, roughly 80% seen once. CDR1 and CDR2 (germline): SGHNT, YYREEE (reference sequence). CDR3 size: 14 residues. The ends lost 4 bases at V and 5 bases at J; junction bases unmatched: 4. The clonotype comes from a man between 65 and 79 years old with lung cancer. Sequencing input: PBMCs. The V call is TRBV5-4, the J call TRBJ2-3, with 10 bases identical to TRBD1. The CDR3: CASSRTGGIDTQYF. CDR3 in DNA: TGTGCCAGCAGCCGGACAGGGGGAATAGATACGCAGTATTTT.